The clone carrying this TCR beta chain occurred many times. The source of the sample is a study of T-cell reconstitution after alpha-beta-depleted transplantation in children. Preparing the TCRbeta library involved the use of unique molecular identifiers. Via MiXCR, TCRdb re-called the PCR reads, giving one row per CDR3 protein. The sample has some 300,000 distinct CDR3 sequences; about 9.4% are singletons. V was shortened by 2 bases and J by 7 bases, with 17 bases between the two germline ends. Per germline, CDR1 SNHLY and CDR2 FYNNEI. The CDR3 extends over 15 amino acids. The source of this sequence is a human donor who donated a stem cell graft to a child with acute lymphoblastic leukemia. Here the sequenced sample was PBMCs from the stem cell graft donor, taken from the stem cell graft. This sequence joins TRBV2 and TRBJ2-5; either TRBD1 or TRBD2 may supply D (5 bases each). The CDR3: CASSETPGAGATQYF. CDR3 sequence (DNA): TGTGCCAGCAGTGAAACTCCCGGGGCCGGGGCGACCCAGTACTTC.